A selection of T cell receptor beta chains follows, all from one sample in a study of blood T cell repertoires in COVID-19. TCRdb keeps only in-frame clones here, not all; method: immunoSEQ multiplex PCR. The sample has 140,000 to 150,000 clones, around 80% seen once. Sequenced sample: peripheral blood. These receptors originate from a woman between 50 and 59 years old with acute or convalescent COVID-19. The CDR3 runs from the conserved cysteine through the conserved F or W. A D gene is named only where the DNA matches it firmly. For some rows the clone size is stated as once, few or many, or as a class when expanded; others skip it.

clone size	V gene	D gene	J gene	CDR3 length	CDR3 DNA	CDR3 protein
once	TRBV3-1/TRBV3-2	TRBD1	TRBJ1-1	13	TGTGCCAGCAGCCAGAGGGGACAGGAATGGGCTTTCTTT	CASSQRGQEWAFF
.	TRBV18	.	TRBJ1-2	14	TGTGCCAGCTCACAAACCGGGACACATTATGGCTACACCTTC	CASSQTGTHYGYTF
few	TRBV5-1	TRBD1	TRBJ2-7	16	TGCGCCAGCAGCTTGGAGTCCGGGACAGTTAAGTACGAGCAGTACTTC	CASSLESGTVKYEQYF
.	TRBV7-8	.	TRBJ1-5	13	TGTGCCAGCAGCTTACAGGGAAATCAGCCCCAGCATTTT	CASSLQGNQPQHF
.	TRBV7-2	TRBD2	TRBJ2-1	15	TGTGCCAGCAGCCCACTAGCGGTATCCTACAATGAGCAGTTCTTC	CASSPLAVSYNEQFF
.	TRBV7-8	.	TRBJ2-7	13	TGTGCCAGCAGCTTATCTACAGCAGGGCAGCAGTACTTC	CASSLSTAGQQYF
.	TRBV9	TRBD1	TRBJ2-7	15	TGTGCCAGCAGCGTGGGACAGGGGGTAATCTACGAGCAGTACTTC	CASSVGQGVIYEQYF
once	TRBV28	.	TRBJ1-1	12	TGTGCCAGCAGTGGTCGACATGTAGAAGCTTTCTTT	CASSGRHVEAFF
.	TRBV23-1	.	TRBJ1-1	13	TGCGCCAGCAGTAACACCCTCGAGGATGAAGCTTTCTTT	CASSNTLEDEAFF
.	TRBV27	.	TRBJ2-7	14	TGTGCCAGCCGGTTTGTGGGGAGCTCCTACGAGCAGTACTTC	CASRFVGSSYEQYF
.	TRBV18	.	TRBJ2-2	14	TGTGCCAGCTCACCGCCGCCGGCGGCCGGGGAGCTGTTTTTT	CASSPPPAAGELFF
.	TRBV6-6	.	TRBJ1-2	11	TGTGCCAGCAGTTACTCACAGCCGTACACCTTC	CASSYSQPYTF
.	TRBV4-2	TRBD1	TRBJ1-1	15	TGTGCCAGCAGCCAGGGGACAGACATGAACACTGAAGCTTTCTTT	CASSQGTDMNTEAFF
.	TRBV18	.	TRBJ1-3	16	TGTGCCAGCTCAACCGAGACAGGTTCTTCTGGAAACACCATATATTTT	CASSTETGSSGNTIYF
.	TRBV6-1	TRBD1	TRBJ2-7	14	TGTGCCAGCAGTGAACGAGGACAGGCCTACGAGCAGTACTTC	CASSERGQAYEQYF
.	TRBV5-1	TRBD2	TRBJ2-3	17	TGCGCCAGCAGACGCGTTACTAGCGGGGGGAACACAGATACGCAGTATTTT	CASRRVTSGGNTDTQYF
.	TRBV15	.	TRBJ1-5	15	TGTGCCACCAGCAGAGGGGGTCGGGACAATCAGCCCCAGCATTTT	CATSRGGRDNQPQHF
.	TRBV4-2	.	TRBJ2-6	15	TGTGCCAGCAGCCTCGGTAGCTCTGGGGCCAACGTCCTGACTTTC	CASSLGSSGANVLTF
.	TRBV6-6	.	TRBJ1-1	12	TGTGCCAGCAGTCCACCAGGGGTCGGAGCTTTCTTT	CASSPPGVGAFF
once	TRBV7-2	TRBD1	TRBJ1-6	14	TGTGCCAGCAGCTTCAGGGGGCGCAATTCACCCCTCCACTTT	CASSFRGRNSPLHF
.	TRBV27	.	TRBJ1-1	16	TGTGCCAGCAGTTTAGCGGCAGGGCGAGTGTACACTGAAGCTTTCTTT	CASSLAAGRVYTEAFF
.	TRBV5-1	TRBD2	TRBJ2-5	16	TGCGCCAGCAGCTCCGGACTAGCGGGGTACCAAGAGACCCAGTACTTC	CASSSGLAGYQETQYF
.	TRBV9	TRBD2	TRBJ2-1	14	TGTGCCAGCAGCGTGCGGGGGGCTGACAATGAGCAGTTCTTC	CASSVRGADNEQFF
.	TRBV30	TRBD1	TRBJ2-1	17	TGTGCCTGGAGTGTAATTCTCTGGGACAGGGGGCCTAATGAGCAGTTCTTC	CAWSVILWDRGPNEQFF
.	TRBV5-4	.	TRBJ2-1	14	TGTGCCAGCAGCTTGTCGACAGCTAGCAATGAGCAGTTCTTC	CASSLSTASNEQFF
.	TRBV2	TRBD1	TRBJ2-7	13	TGTGCCAGCAGTGAAGTGACAGGGTACGAGCAGTACTTC	CASSEVTGYEQYF
.	TRBV6-2/TRBV6-3	.	TRBJ2-1	15	TGTGCCAGCAGCGAATATTCGGGGTTGTACAATGAGCAGTTCTTC	CASSEYSGLYNEQFF
.	TRBV12-3/TRBV12-4	.	TRBJ1-2	12	TGTGCCAGCAGTAGGGGCAACTATGGCTACACCTTC	CASSRGNYGYTF
.	TRBV6-6	TRBD1	TRBJ2-1	21	TGTGCCAGCAGTCCAATAACAGACAGGGGTATGCAAGGACGTTTTCGTGGTGAGCAGTTCTTC	CASSPITDRGMQGRFRGEQFF
once	TRBV13	TRBD1	TRBJ1-1	14	TGTGCCAGCAGTTTCACAGGGGGCGGCACTGAAGCTTTCTTT	CASSFTGGGTEAFF
.	TRBV7-2	.	TRBJ1-2	14	TGTGCCAGCAGCTTAGGGACAGCATACTATGGCTACACCTTC	CASSLGTAYYGYTF
.	TRBV6-5	TRBD2	TRBJ2-1	13	TGTGCCAGCATGGGACTAGCGACCAATGAGCAGTTCTTC	CASMGLATNEQFF
.	TRBV6-5	.	TRBJ1-2	14	TGTGCCAGCAGTTACCAGGACAGTTTCTATGGCTACACCTTC	CASSYQDSFYGYTF
.	TRBV5-1	.	TRBJ1-1	14	TGCGCCAGCAGCCCTCGTGCCAGGGACACTGAAGCTTTCTTT	CASSPRARDTEAFF
.	TRBV19	.	TRBJ1-5	13	TGTGCCAGGATGCAGGGCGGACGTCAGCCCCAGCATTTT	CARMQGGRQPQHF